The 21 T cell receptor beta chains below come from one sample, sequenced in a study of memory CD4+ T cells and cytomegalovirus serostatus. Single viable CD3+CD4+CD8-CD45RO+ cells were sorted as the memory CD4+ T cells. TCRdb's copy holds only in-frame clones and misses some; the assay was immunoSEQ multiplex PCR. Altogether over 55,000 clones are present, 65% to 80% being singletons, with the ten largest covering approximately 0.8%. Sequenced input: memory CD4+ T cells from blood. These receptors were taken from an adult in good health and CMV-seronegative.

This clone was seen only a few times. The chain recombines TRBV19 with TRBJ1-5; D unresolved. V was shortened by 8 bases and J by 2 bases, with 16 bases between the two germline ends. This CDR3 region has 15 residues. CDR1 and CDR2 (germline): LNHDA, SQIVND (reference sequence). CDR3 bases: TGTGCCAGTCTCCCGGCGGGAGGGCGCAATCAGCCCCAGCATTTT. This translates into CASLPAGGRNQPQHF.

The chain uses TRBV7-2 and TRBJ1-1; a possible D gene is TRBD1 (6 bases). CDR1 and CDR2 (germline): SGHTA, FQGNSA. V dropped 0 bases and J dropped 4 bases, with 12 bases sitting between them. CDR3 length: 15 residues. CDR3 sequence: CASSLAGGGGTEAFF. In nucleotides, the CDR3 is TGTGCCAGCAGCTTAGCGGGGGGAGGGGGCACTGAAGCTTTCTTT.

This sequence joins TRBV29-1 and TRBJ2-1; 8 bases are a match to TRBD2. CDR3 length equals 14 residues. V gave up 3 bases and J gave up 9 bases; unmatched junction bases: 10. CDR1 and CDR2 (germline): SQVTM, ANQGSEA. In nucleotides, the CDR3 is TGCAGCGTTGAGAGAGCGGGGGCACTGGGTGAGCAGTTCTTC. Residues: CSVERAGALGEQFF.

Here the CDR3 DNA reads TGTGCCAGCAGCTTGGAATGGGGTATTGTTTCACCCCTCCACTTT. This codes for CASSLEWGIVSPLHF. J is TRBJ1-6 and V is TRBV5-6; D is uncertain. Germline assignment: CDR1 SGHDT and CDR2 YYEEEE. CDR3 length: 15 residues. Between the trimmed V and J ends, which lost 0 bases and 9 bases, there was a span of 13 bases.

V usage is TRBV7-9 and J usage is TRBJ1-5, with D possibly matching TRBD1 (6 bases). The germline V and J ends were trimmed by 1 base and 9 bases, with 13 bases remaining between them. In germline, CDR1 is SEHNR, CDR2 FQNEAQ (reference sequence). There are 14 residues in the CDR3. The CDR3, as DNA: TGTGCCAGCAGCTTAGTGGGGGCTCCGGGGCCCCAGCATTTT. Translating gives CASSLVGAPGPQHF.

This sequence joins TRBV7-9 and TRBJ1-1; TRBD1 matches at 7 bases. Germline loops: CDR1 SEHNR, CDR2 FQNEAQ (reference sequence). The CDR3 covers 18 residues. V was clipped by 1 base and J by 6 bases; unmatched bases: 17. The CDR3 region has the DNA TGTGCCAGCAGCTTAGTAGGACCTGGGACAGTGACCTTGGCTGAAGCTTTCTTT. Amino acid sequence: CASSLVGPGTVTLAEAFF.

This clone has a single count. The chain uses TRBV11-2 and TRBJ2-5, with D possibly matching TRBD1 (6 bases). V was cut by 5 bases and J by 1 base, with 8 bases left in between. The length of the CDR3 is 13 residues. The germline CDR1 and CDR2 sequences are SGHAT and FQNNGV. The CDR3 protein is CASSPDSQETQYF. The CDR3 nucleotides are TGTGCCAGCAGCCCGGACAGCCAAGAGACCCAGTACTTC. The entire variable domain, with the rest obtained from reference TRBV11-2 and TRBJ2-5, is as follows: EAGVAQSPRYKIIEKRQSVAFWCNPISGHATLYWYQQILGQGPKLLIQFQNNGVVDDSQLPKDRFSAERLKGVDSTLKIQPAKLEDSAVYLCASSPDSQETQYFGPGTRLLVL.

The genes are TRBV7-9 and TRBJ2-7; 8 bases align to TRBD1. The germline CDR1 and CDR2 sequences are SEHNR and FQNEAQ (reference sequence). V dropped 0 bases and J dropped 8; count of bases not matched to a gene: 9. The CDR3 contains 15 residues. This CDR3 is CASSLAAGTGHQQYF. The CDR3 region has the DNA TGTGCCAGCAGCTTAGCGGCCGGGACAGGTCACCAGCAGTACTTC.

This chain uses TRBV5-4 with TRBJ2-7, with TRBD1 matching 7 bases. The CDR3 runs 13 residues. After removal of 4 bases from V and 6 bases from J, the junction contained 7 bases not matched to a gene. Germline V gene sequence: CDR1 SGHNT, CDR2 YYREEE (reference sequence). This CDR3 is CASSPQGYGEQYF. In DNA, the CDR3 is TGTGCCAGCAGCCCACAGGGGTATGGCGAGCAGTACTTC.

The table lists this clone with a count of one. The chain couples TRBV7-2 to TRBJ1-6, with D possibly matching TRBD1 (5 bases). Trimming took 1 base from V and 10 from J, leaving 14 bases between them. This CDR3 contains 15 residues. Germline V lookup: CDR1 SGHTA, CDR2 FQGNSA. In DNA form, the CDR3 reads TGTGCCAGCAGCTTAGGGGGGTTGAGTCGATCACCCCTCCACTTT. Residues: CASSLGGLSRSPLHF.

The chain couples TRBV28 to TRBJ1-4; D unresolved. The CDR3 length is 11 residues. V was shortened by 3 bases and J by 8 bases, with 4 bases between the two germline ends. Germline lookup yields CDR1 MDHEN and CDR2 SYDVKM. The CDR3 DNA is TGTGCCAGCAGTTTTACCGAAAAACTGTTTTTT. Translating gives CASSFTEKLFF.

Here the CDR3 DNA reads TGTGCCAGCAGCGTAGTAAGTAGGCCGGGTAAAAAACTGTTTTTT. Translating it yields CASSVVSRPGKKLFF. The genes are TRBV9 and TRBJ1-4; D not certain. Germline CDR1 reads SGDLS; CDR2 reads YYNGEE. The CDR3 consists of 15 residues. Trimming removed 0 bases from V and 9 bases from J, with 15 bases in between.

This rearrangement joins TRBV5-5 to TRBJ1-4; D ambiguous. The CDR3 runs to 16 residues. Looked up from germline, CDR1 is SGHKS and CDR2 is YYEKEE (reference sequence). The V end lost 0 bases, the J end lost 0 bases, and 9 bases lay between the germline ends. The CDR3 protein is CASSLAPTATNEKLFF. The CDR3 nucleotides read TGTGCCAGCAGCTTGGCCCCCACAGCAACTAATGAAAAACTGTTTTTT.

The V call is TRBV28, the J call TRBJ2-7; D is undetermined. This CDR3 has 14 amino acids. Trimming removed 1 base at V and 5 bases at J, with 12 bases between. Germline lookup yields CDR1 MDHEN and CDR2 SYDVKM. As DNA, the CDR3 is TGTGCCAGCAGTTTATCGGGTTTTGGGGACGAGCAGTACTTC. Translated, it gives CASSLSGFGDEQYF.

The rearrangement joins TRBV19 to TRBJ1-5; possibly TRBD1 for D (6 bases). The CDR3 contains 17 residues. V was cut by 5 bases and J by 3 bases, with 20 bases left in between. CDR1 LNHDA and CDR2 SQIVND come from the germline V gene (reference sequence). CDR3 bases: TGTGCCAGTAGTCCTATTCGGAGGACAGCCTTCAATCAGCCCCAGCATTTT. Translating gives CASSPIRRTAFNQPQHF.

The chain carries TRBV27 and TRBJ2-5; D gene unclear. Germline V gene data show CDR1 as MNHEY and CDR2 as SMNVEV (reference sequence). This CDR3 is 11 amino acids long. V lost 8 bases and J 8 bases, leaving 12 bases between the germline ends. The CDR3 is CASRYLGTQYF. CDR3 DNA: TGTGCCAGCCGATATCTGGGCACCCAGTACTTC.

The chain couples TRBV5-1 to TRBJ2-2; the match to TRBD2 covers 7 bases. V gave up 4 bases and J gave up 0 bases; unmatched junction bases: 3. There are 15 residues in the CDR3. Germline V gives CDR1 SGHRS, CDR2 YFSETQ. The CDR3 coding sequence is TGCGCCAGCAGCGTGGCGGGGGCGAACACCGGGGAGCTGTTTTTT. This codes for CASSVAGANTGELFF.

This clone has only one observation. The chain is built from TRBV5-4 and TRBJ2-1; tentative D call: TRBD2 (5 bases). Trimming left V 0 bases short and J 6 bases short, with 10 bases between. CDR1 is SGHNT and CDR2 is YYREEE in the germline V gene (reference sequence). The CDR3 sequence is 14 residues long. The CDR3: CASSLVVASNEQFF. DNA of the CDR3: TGTGCCAGCAGCTTGGTAGTAGCGTCCAATGAGCAGTTCTTC.

The gene calls are TRBV27 and TRBJ1-1, with D uncertain. Trimming took 5 bases from V and 5 from J, leaving 15 bases between them. The CDR3 is 14 residues long. Germline V CDR1 and CDR2: MNHEY, SMNVEV (reference sequence). CDR3 residues: CASSSLGRGTEAFF. In DNA form, the CDR3 reads TGTGCCAGCAGTAGTCTGGGCCGGGGTACTGAAGCTTTCTTT.

The chain couples TRBV7-8 to TRBJ2-3; D might be TRBD2 (5 bases). Germline CDR1 reads SGHVS; CDR2 reads FQNEAQ. This CDR3 spans 13 amino acids. V lost 0 bases, J lost 9 bases, and 10 bases lay in between. The CDR3 nucleotides read TGTGCCAGCAGCTTAGCTGTGTCTAGCACGCAGTATTTT. Translated: CASSLAVSSTQYF.

CDR3 sequence: CASSRLRGGYTF. CDR3 nucleotide sequence: TGTGCCAGCAGCCGACTGCGCGGTGGCTACACCTTC. V and J are TRBV14 and TRBJ1-2; no reliable D call. Trimming stripped 4 bases from V and 7 bases from J, with 10 bases between. The CDR3 has 12 amino acids. Germline V gene sequence: CDR1 SGHDN, CDR2 FVKESK. The whole variable domain, filled in from reference TRBV14 and TRBJ1-2, reads EAGVTQFPSHSVIEKGQTVTLRCDPISGHDNLYWYRRVMGKEIKFLLHFVKESKQDESGMPNNRFLAERTGGTYSTLKVQPAELEDSGVYFCASSRLRGGYTFGSGTRLTVV.